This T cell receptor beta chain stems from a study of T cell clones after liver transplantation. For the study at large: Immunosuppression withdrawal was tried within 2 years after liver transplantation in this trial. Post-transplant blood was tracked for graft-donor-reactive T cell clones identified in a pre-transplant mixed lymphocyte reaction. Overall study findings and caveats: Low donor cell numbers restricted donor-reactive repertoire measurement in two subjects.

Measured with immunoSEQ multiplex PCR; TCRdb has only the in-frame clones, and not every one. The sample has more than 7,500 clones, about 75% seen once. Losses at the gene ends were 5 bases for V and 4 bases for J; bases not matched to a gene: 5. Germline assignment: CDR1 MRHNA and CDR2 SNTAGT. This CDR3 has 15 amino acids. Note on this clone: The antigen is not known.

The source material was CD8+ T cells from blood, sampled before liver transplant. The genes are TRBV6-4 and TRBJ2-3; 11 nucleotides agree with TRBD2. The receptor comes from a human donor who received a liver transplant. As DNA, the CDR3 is TGTGCCAGCAGTCCGACTAGCGGGGACCCAGATACGCAGTATTTT. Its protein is CASSPTSGDPDTQYF.